One TCR beta chain is described in this entry. Its target is not known. This specimen belongs to a study of CD4+ T cells in melanoma. Broader study findings: CD8+ T cell, macrophage and B cell function reportedly correlated with neoantigen-specific CD4+ T cells. Diverse differentiation states were reported for melanoma neoantigen-specific CD4+ T cells.

CDR1 is MNHEY, CDR2 SVGAGI, per germline. The CDR3 consists of 16 residues. Unmatched junction bases numbered 10, after V lost 2 bases and J lost 8 bases. Only in-frame clones appear in the TCRdb table, and some are missing; sequencing was by immunoSEQ multiplex PCR. The profile covers about 15,000 clones, with roughly 83% appearing a single time and approximately 5.9% taken by the ten largest. This chain joins TRBV6-5 and TRBJ1-4; 8 bases are shared with TRBD1. The receptor's source is a human donor with melanoma. The sequenced sample was cells from a culture (not recorded whether cultured in vitro). The DNA for the CDR3 is TGTGCCAGCAGTTACAGCAGGGGGCGGGGTAAGGAAAAACTGTTTTTT. Protein: CASSYSRGRGKEKLFF.